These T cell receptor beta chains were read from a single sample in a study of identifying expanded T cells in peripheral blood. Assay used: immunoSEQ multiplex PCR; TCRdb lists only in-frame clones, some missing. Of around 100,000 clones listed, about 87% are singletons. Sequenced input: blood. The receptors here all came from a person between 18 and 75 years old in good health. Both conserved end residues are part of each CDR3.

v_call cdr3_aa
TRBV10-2 CASTPSTDTQYF
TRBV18 CASSPRTGGNTGELFF
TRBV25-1 CASTPPGGPLPDTQYF
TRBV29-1 CSVENWNEQYF
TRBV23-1 CASSHQRFDRENTEAFF
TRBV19 CASSMIGAMNTEAFF
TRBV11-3 CASTHLDYIDNEQFF
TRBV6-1 CASSEALGQGTLALFF
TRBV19 CASSAGQGPGYGYTF
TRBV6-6 CASSYNPSGGNTQYF
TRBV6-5 CASSIVGTDTQYF
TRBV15 CATSPTTGTSRPQHF
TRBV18 CASSPNQASNTGELFF
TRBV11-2 CASSPGPRETAQYF
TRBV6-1 CATRGSNQPQHF
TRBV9 CASSVSVSNTEAFF
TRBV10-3 CAISELAGYGYTF
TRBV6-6 CASSYLGGNQPQHF
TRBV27 CASSLRGLGNEKLFF
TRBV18 CASSPLKYAGTEAFF
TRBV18 CASSLDSREQFF
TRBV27 CASSLGGDNQPQHF
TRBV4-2 CASSPASGFYNEQFF
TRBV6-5 CASSYSPGGREKLFF
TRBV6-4 CASRAGISTDTQYF
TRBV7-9 CASSLGSGQGAANEKLFF
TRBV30 CAWSGSGNTIYF
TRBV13 CASSGTGSGNQPQHF
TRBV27 CASSLKGSYEQYF
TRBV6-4 CASSDSSSYNSPLHF
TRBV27 CASSSHPSGETQYF
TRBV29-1 CSVVLGATNEKLFF
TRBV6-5 CASSYSPGGGTEAFF
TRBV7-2 CASSLAGEPTEAFF
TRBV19 CASRLGGAGYSNQPQHF
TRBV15 CATSREVGVKSYEQYF
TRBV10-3 CAISEGRGGYGYTF
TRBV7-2 CASSQIQGGTNTEAFF
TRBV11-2 CASSPPWGAGTGELFF
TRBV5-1 CASSPDDTAASGNTIYF
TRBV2 CASSEGWLSNQPQHF
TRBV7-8 CASSLAGQGPNQPQHF
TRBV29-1 CSGKPPGSYNEQFF
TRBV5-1 CASSSQTDEKLFF
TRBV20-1 CSASDRVEQYF
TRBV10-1 CASSVDTNEKLFF
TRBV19 CASSITGLAGGRTGELFF
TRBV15 CATRGSGGRGYTF
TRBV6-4 CASSEGGDQPQHF
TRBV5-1 CASSLAGVGGYTEAFF
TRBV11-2 CASSPGTGDNSPLHF
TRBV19 CASSIPGPGGDEQFF